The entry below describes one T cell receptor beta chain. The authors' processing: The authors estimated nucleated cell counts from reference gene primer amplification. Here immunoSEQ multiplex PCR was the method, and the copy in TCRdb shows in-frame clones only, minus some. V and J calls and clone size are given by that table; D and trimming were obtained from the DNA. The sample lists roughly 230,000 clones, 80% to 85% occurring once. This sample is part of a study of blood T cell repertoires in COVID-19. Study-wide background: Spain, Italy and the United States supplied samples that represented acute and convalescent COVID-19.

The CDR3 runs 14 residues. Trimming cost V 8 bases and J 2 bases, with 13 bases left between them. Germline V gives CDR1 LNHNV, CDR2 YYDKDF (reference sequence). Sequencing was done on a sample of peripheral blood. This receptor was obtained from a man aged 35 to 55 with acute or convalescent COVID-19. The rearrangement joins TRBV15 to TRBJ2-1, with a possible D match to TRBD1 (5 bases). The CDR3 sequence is CATQDRGPYNEQFF. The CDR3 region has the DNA TGTGCCACCCAAGACAGAGGACCCTACAATGAGCAGTTCTTC.